The 5 T cell receptor beta chains listed next were all sequenced from one sample in a study of control samples from healthy donors and cancer patients. The assay was immunoSEQ multiplex PCR, and TCRdb's table has in-frame clones only and misses some. In all, the sample yields some 190,000 clones. The sample consisted of blood. The receptors come from a woman in her 30s in good health.

The chain recombines TRBV20-1 with TRBJ1-5; TRBD1 might be the D (6 bases). V was trimmed by 3 bases and J by 0 bases, leaving 12 bases between them. The CDR3 is 15 amino acids. Germline loops: CDR1 DFQATT, CDR2 SNEGSKA (reference sequence). CDR3 protein: CSASLGTNSNQPQHF. In DNA form, the CDR3 reads TGCAGTGCTAGTCTGGGGACAAATAGCAATCAGCCCCAGCATTTT.

This chain links TRBV7-2 with TRBJ1-2; a possible D gene is TRBD1 (5 bases). CDR3 length equals 12 residues. Germline CDR1 reads SGHTA; CDR2 reads FQGNSA. The V end was cut by 5 bases, the J end by 5 bases, with 9 bases between. The CDR3 protein is CASSRDFYGYTF. The CDR3 DNA is TGTGCCAGCAGCAGGGACTTTTATGGCTACACCTTC.

The rearrangement uses TRBV28 and TRBJ2-2; D not resolved. Trimming took off 3 bases at V and 0 bases at J, with 11 bases between the two ends. The V gene's germline CDR1 is MDHEN and CDR2 SYDVKM. CDR3 length: 16 amino acids. This chain's CDR3 is CASSFIRPPNTGELFF. In DNA form, the CDR3 reads TGTGCCAGCAGTTTTATTAGACCGCCGAACACCGGGGAGCTGTTTTTT. The full variable domain, in which reference TRBV28 and TRBJ2-2 provide the parts outside the CDR3, is DVKVTQSSRYLVKRTGEKVFLECVQDMDHENMFWYRQDPGLGLRLIYFSYDVKMKEKGDIPEGYSVSREKKERFSLILESASTNQTSMYLCASSFIRPPNTGELFFGEGSRLTVL.

This sequence joins TRBV9 and TRBJ1-1; D not resolved. Trimming stripped 2 bases from V and 0 bases from J, with 2 bases between. CDR1 and CDR2 from the germline V gene are SGDLS and YYNGEE. The CDR3 runs to 12 residues. Written as DNA, the CDR3 is TGTGCCAGCAGCGTCCTGAACACTGAAGCTTTCTTT. Protein sequence: CASSVLNTEAFF.

V and J are TRBV7-9 and TRBJ2-5; D is undetermined. The CDR3 spans 14 residues. Trimming removed 5 bases at V and 2 bases at J, with 12 bases between. Germline values: CDR1 SEHNR, CDR2 FQNEAQ (reference sequence). CDR3 loop: CASSLKLWQETQYF. The CDR3 nucleotides are TGTGCCAGCAGCCTAAAACTGTGGCAAGAGACCCAGTACTTC.